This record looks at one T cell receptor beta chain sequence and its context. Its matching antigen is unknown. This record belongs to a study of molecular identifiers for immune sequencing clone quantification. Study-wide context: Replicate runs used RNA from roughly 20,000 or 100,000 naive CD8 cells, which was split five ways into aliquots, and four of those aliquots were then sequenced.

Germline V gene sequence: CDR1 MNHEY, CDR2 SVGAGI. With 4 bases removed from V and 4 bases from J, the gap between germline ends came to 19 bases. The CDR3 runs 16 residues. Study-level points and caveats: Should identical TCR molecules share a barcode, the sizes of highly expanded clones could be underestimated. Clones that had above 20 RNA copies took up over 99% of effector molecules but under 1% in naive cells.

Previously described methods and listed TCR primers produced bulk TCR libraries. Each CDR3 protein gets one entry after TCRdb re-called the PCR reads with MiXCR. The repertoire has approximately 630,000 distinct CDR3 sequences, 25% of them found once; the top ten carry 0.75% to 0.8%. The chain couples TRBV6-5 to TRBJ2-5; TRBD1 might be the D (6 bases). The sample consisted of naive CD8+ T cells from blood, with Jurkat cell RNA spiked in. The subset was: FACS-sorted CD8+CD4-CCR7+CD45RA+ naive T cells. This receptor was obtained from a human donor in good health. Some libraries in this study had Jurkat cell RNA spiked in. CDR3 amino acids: CASSSNHWTVLETQYF. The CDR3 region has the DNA TGTGCCAGCAGTTCGAACCACTGGACAGTTCTAGAGACCCAGTACTTC.